The clone carrying this TCR beta chain was seen only a few times. Its antigen remains unknown. Given a much more abundant clone one base away, this may be a read error. The germline V gene has CDR1 SQVTM and CDR2 ANQGSEA. The CDR3 has 14 residues. This record belongs to a study of blood T cells in healthy people across ages. The study, taken as a whole, reports: CMV status of donors was not determined, possibly confounding expanded clonotype changes.

For the second PCR, which ran for roughly 7 to 11 cycles, a sample-barcoded 5' primer and a J-beta primer mix were used. Every molecule of cDNA carried a tag from a template-switch adaptor with 12 random nucleotides. TCRdb fed the 5' RACE reads into MiXCR, producing one record per CDR3 protein. The sample holds hundreds of thousands of distinct CDR3 sequences, 24% seen once. These same records also appear under a second study, on T cells of mothers and their children.

The gene calls are TRBV29-1 and TRBJ2-1; D may be TRBD1 (6 bases). This receptor was taken from a boy between 10 and 17 years old in good health. The sample was blood. The CDR3 sequence: CSVDSSDSYDEQFF. Here the CDR3 DNA reads TGCAGCGTGGACAGTTCCGACTCCTACGATGAGCAGTTCTTC.